This T cell receptor beta chain stems from a study of metastatic and nonmetastatic thyroid tumors. Overall study: It was across blood and tumor or nodule tissue from malignant and benign thyroid patients that repertoires were compared. Study-level results: Within blood and tumor, benign nodules reportedly had significantly lower TCR beta diversity than malignant thyroid tumors did.

Patients had received no treatment of any kind before thyroid surgery. In the authors' workflow: Clinicopathological groups differed in CDR3, with these differences serving to build a distant-metastasis classifier for papillary thyroid cancer. MiXCR re-clonotyped the PCR reads for TCRdb. TCRdb, not the authors, supplied the V and J calls. The sample includes about 34,000 clones, approximately 15% seen only once; the top ten take 6.5% to 8.5%. Germline V gene sequence: CDR1 DFQATT, CDR2 SNEGSKA (reference sequence). The length of the CDR3 is 11 residues. As concerns this clone: Its matching antigen is unknown.

The sample consisted of blood. This clonotype was obtained from a female donor with papillary thyroid cancer or a benign thyroid nodule (not recorded which). Some clones in this sample may be carry-over from other donors' samples. The chain recombines TRBV20-1 with TRBJ2-7; 8 nucleotides agree with TRBD2. DNA for the CDR3: TGCACTGAGCGGGAGACCTACGAGCAGTACTTC. This encodes CTERETYEQYF.